Presented here are 26 T cell receptor beta chains from one specimen sequenced in a study of T cell responses to AZD1222 COVID-19 vaccine. Sequenced by immunoSEQ multiplex PCR; TCRdb stores in-frame clones only, minus some. The sample has about 130,000 clones; about 90% are singletons. Material: peripheral blood, obtained on day 0 of AZD1222 vaccination. The receptors come from an adult in good health.

The chain joins TRBV28 to TRBJ2-1; 7 bases match TRBD2. The V gene end was trimmed by 10 bases and the J gene end by 6 bases; junction bases not matched to a gene: 9. Germline CDR1 is MDHEN and CDR2 is SYDVKM. The CDR3 loop spans 13 amino acids. The CDR3 loop is CATGLPGGNEQFF. In DNA form, the CDR3 reads TGTGCCACAGGCCTTCCGGGAGGCAATGAGCAGTTCTTC.

This chain uses TRBV2 with TRBJ2-3, with 9 bases fitting TRBD2. There are 15 residues in the CDR3. The germline V gene encodes CDR1 SNHLY and CDR2 FYNNEI. Trimming removed 7 bases from V and 4 bases from J; junction bases left unmatched: 9. CDR3: CASIPAGGIADTQYF. The CDR3 nucleotides read TGTGCCAGCATCCCAGCGGGGGGTATCGCAGATACGCAGTATTTT.

The J gene is TRBJ1-4, the V gene TRBV2; D remains unclear. This CDR3 is 15 amino acids long. Deletions cut 6 bases from V and 7 bases from J, with 18 bases between. The germline gives CDR1 SNHLY, CDR2 FYNNEI. The CDR3 spells CASRGNSPGGEKLFF. The CDR3 nucleotides are TGTGCCAGCAGGGGGAATAGTCCGGGCGGTGAAAAACTGTTTTTT.

J is TRBJ1-5 and V is TRBV28, with D hard to call. Looked up from germline, CDR1 is MDHEN and CDR2 is SYDVKM. The CDR3 runs 16 residues. The V gene lost 3 bases and the J gene lost 5 bases, with 17 bases spanning the gap. CDR3 amino acids: CASSFSGNGGHQPQHF. CDR3 DNA: TGTGCCAGCAGTTTTAGCGGGAATGGTGGGCATCAGCCCCAGCATTTT.

This chain uses TRBV10-3 with TRBJ1-1; D is possibly TRBD1 (6 bases). Germline V lookup: CDR1 ENHRY, CDR2 SYGVKD. V lost 10 bases to trimming and J lost 4 bases, with 16 bases between them. The CDR3 totals 13 residues. The CDR3 reads CATGGREGTEAFF. The CDR3 DNA is TGTGCCACCGGGGGCCGGGAGGGCACTGAAGCTTTCTTT.

This rearrangement joins TRBV29-1 to TRBJ1-1, with D unclear. The CDR3 spans 12 residues. Germline-derived CDR1 and CDR2 are SQVTM and ANQGSEA. V lost 5 bases to trimming and J lost 3 bases, with 10 bases between them. CDR3 loop: CSVKSGYTEAFF. Written as DNA, the CDR3 is TGCAGCGTTAAATCAGGCTACACTGAAGCTTTCTTT.

V gene TRBV28 combines with J gene TRBJ1-1; no reliable D call. CDR3 length: 18 residues. The V and J ends lost 5 bases and 0 bases respectively, with 22 bases between them. Germline values: CDR1 MDHEN, CDR2 SYDVKM. CDR3 amino acids: CASSPGIGPRGMNTEAFF. CDR3 coding DNA: TGTGCCAGCAGTCCCGGGATTGGACCCCGAGGCATGAACACTGAAGCTTTCTTT.

The CDR3 is CASSGQGQPFGEKLFF. For the CDR3, the DNA is TGTGCCAGCAGTGGACAGGGGCAACCCTTTGGCGAAAAACTGTTTTTT. The chain has TRBV6-6 and TRBJ1-4, with 9 bases identical to TRBD1. The CDR3 spans 16 residues. The germline V gene encodes CDR1 MNHNY and CDR2 SVGAGI (reference sequence). The V and J ends lost 5 bases and 8 bases, in that order; junction bases with no gene match: 12.

This chain uses TRBV11-3 with TRBJ2-3; 8 nucleotides match TRBD2. This CDR3 spans 14 amino acids. Germline V CDR1 and CDR2: SGHNT, YENEEA. The junction had 2 bases not matched to a gene; V was cut back by 0 bases and J by 6 bases. The CDR3, as DNA: TGTGCCAGCAGCTTAGAAGCGGGGGAGGATACGCAGTATTTT. Encoded protein: CASSLEAGEDTQYF.

V and J are TRBV29-1 and TRBJ2-7; D unresolved. Germline loops: CDR1 SQVTM, CDR2 ANQGSEA. V was pared by 6 bases and J by 0 bases, with 9 bases between. The CDR3 has 12 residues. CDR3 sequence (DNA): TGCAGCGTCACGACGGACTCCTACGAGCAGTACTTC. It yields the protein CSVTTDSYEQYF.

The count of this clone is one. The chain combines TRBV4-1 with TRBJ1-5, with D unclear. Germline V lookup: CDR1 MGHRA, CDR2 YSYEKL. With 0 bases removed from V and 9 bases from J, the gap between germline ends came to 9 bases. The CDR3 has 13 amino acids. The CDR3 coding sequence is TGCGCCAGCAGCCAAGAGCAGAGCGGGCCCCAGCATTTT. It translates to CASSQEQSGPQHF.

The chain links TRBV11-2 to TRBJ1-1; weak D call: TRBD1 (6 bases). Trimming shortened V by 5 bases and J by 1 base, and 8 bases separated the two germline ends. Germline V CDR1 and CDR2: SGHAT, FQNNGV. This CDR3 spans 13 amino acids. The CDR3 sequence: CASSADRNTEAFF. The CDR3 coding sequence is TGTGCCAGCAGCGCGGACAGGAACACTGAAGCTTTCTTT.

V and J are TRBV19 and TRBJ1-2, with D perhaps TRBD1 (6 bases). The CDR3 runs to 15 residues. Germline V lookup: CDR1 LNHDA, CDR2 SQIVND (reference sequence). Trimming left V 8 bases short and J 0 bases short, with 16 bases between. The DNA of the CDR3 is TGTGCCAGTTCCCGACAGGTTCTATCTAACTATGGCTACACCTTC. Translated, it gives CASSRQVLSNYGYTF.

The rearrangement joins TRBV6-5 to TRBJ1-1; D gene ambiguous. From germline, CDR1 is MNHEY and CDR2 SVGAGI. The V and J ends lost 6 bases and 8 bases respectively, with 10 bases between them. The CDR3 runs 11 residues. The CDR3 sequence: CASRFPGEAFF. CDR3 DNA: TGTGCCAGCAGATTTCCAGGAGAAGCTTTCTTT.

This chain links TRBV2 with TRBJ1-1; D is uncertain. The V gene lost 3 bases and the J gene lost 6 bases, with 17 bases spanning the gap. The CDR3 runs to 15 residues. Germline-derived CDR1 and CDR2 are SNHLY and FYNNEI. The CDR3: CASSEDLGTEAEAFF. The CDR3 DNA reads TGTGCCAGCAGTGAGGATCTGGGTACGGAGGCTGAAGCTTTCTTT.

The chain combines TRBV29-1 with TRBJ2-7; 7 bases fit TRBD2. Germline CDR1 is SQVTM and CDR2 is ANQGSEA. The CDR3 has 14 residues. Trimming cost V 7 bases and J 2 bases; bases outside gene matches: 11. In DNA, the CDR3 is TGCAGCGCCCGTTCGACTAGCAACCCCTACGAGCAGTACTTC. This gives the protein CSARSTSNPYEQYF.

The V gene is TRBV29-1, the J gene TRBJ1-1; 9 bases are shared with TRBD1. J was trimmed by 1 base and V by 2 bases; bases with no gene match: 2. The CDR3 contains 14 residues. Germline V CDR1 and CDR2: SQVTM, ANQGSEA. The CDR3 coding sequence is TGCAGCGTTGAAAGGACAGGGGCGAACACTGAAGCTTTCTTT. It is translated as CSVERTGANTEAFF.

This chain links TRBV19 with TRBJ1-2; the match to TRBD1 covers 12 bases. From germline, CDR1 is LNHDA and CDR2 SQIVND (reference sequence). J was trimmed by 6 bases and V by 4 bases; bases with no gene match: 9. CDR3 size: 16 residues. The CDR3: CASSTRVGQGANGYTF. CDR3 coding DNA: TGTGCCAGTAGTACCCGCGTGGGACAGGGGGCTAATGGCTACACCTTC. Based on the CDR3 plus reference TRBV19 and TRBJ1-2, the full variable domain is DGGITQSPKYLFRKEGQNVTLSCEQNLNHDAMYWYRQDPGQGLRLIYYSQIVNDFQKGDIAEGYSVSREKKESFPLTVTSAQKNPTAFYLCASSTRVGQGANGYTFGSGTRLTVV.

This clone was recorded once. The V gene is TRBV7-2, the J gene TRBJ1-5, with D unclear. V was cut by 6 bases and J by 3 bases, with 12 bases left in between. The CDR3 totals 14 residues. CDR1 and CDR2 from the germline V gene are SGHTA and FQGNSA. The CDR3 sequence is CASRNGPLNQPQHF. For the CDR3, the DNA is TGTGCCAGCAGAAACGGCCCGCTCAATCAGCCCCAGCATTTT.

CDR3 loop: CASSLAPGGRLNEQFF. CDR3 DNA sequence: TGTGCCAGCAGCTTAGCACCGGGAGGGAGGCTGAATGAGCAGTTCTTC. The chain is built from TRBV7-2 and TRBJ2-1; TRBD2 matches 8 bases. The germline V gene encodes CDR1 SGHTA and CDR2 FQGNSA. V was clipped by 0 bases and J by 7 bases; unmatched bases: 8. The CDR3 sequence is 16 residues long.

V and J are TRBV4-1 and TRBJ1-3, with D perhaps TRBD1 (5 bases). The CDR3 has 16 amino acids. V lost 0 bases to trimming and J lost 0 bases, with 9 bases between them. The germline V gene has CDR1 MGHRA and CDR2 YSYEKL. CDR3: CASSQEAGLSGNTIYF. DNA of the CDR3: TGCGCCAGCAGCCAAGAGGCGGGACTCTCTGGAAACACCATATATTTT.

The chain couples TRBV5-4 to TRBJ2-1; 11 bases line up with TRBD2. V gave up 3 bases and J gave up 4 bases; unmatched junction bases: 3. Germline CDR1 is SGHNT and CDR2 is YYREEE (reference sequence). The CDR3 loop spans 15 amino acids. CDR3 sequence: CASSWGTSGYNEQFF. Here the CDR3 DNA reads TGTGCCAGCAGCTGGGGGACTAGCGGTTACAATGAGCAGTTCTTC.

The chain has TRBV28 and TRBJ2-1, with unresolved D. With 6 bases removed from V and 7 bases from J, the gap between germline ends came to 19 bases. CDR3 length: 15 residues. Germline V gene sequence: CDR1 MDHEN, CDR2 SYDVKM. The CDR3 sequence: CASSPGQYTRNEQFF. In nucleotides, the CDR3 is TGTGCCAGCAGCCCCGGTCAGTATACGCGGAATGAGCAGTTCTTC.

This chain connects TRBV7-8 to TRBJ1-2; perhaps TRBD1 as D (6 bases). The germline V gene encodes CDR1 SGHVS and CDR2 FQNEAQ. This CDR3 contains 15 residues. Trimming left V 6 bases short and J 4 bases short, with 18 bases between. The CDR3 DNA reads as TGTGCCAGCAGACCGGGGGCGGTGGGTAGCTATGGCTACACCTTC. Protein sequence: CASRPGAVGSYGYTF.

V gene TRBV10-3 combines with J gene TRBJ2-7; no reliable D call. The length of the CDR3 is 16 residues. Germline lookup yields CDR1 ENHRY and CDR2 SYGVKD. Trimming left V 0 bases short and J 4 bases short, with 16 bases between. CDR3 amino acids: CAISESGPGPRYEQYF. CDR3 in DNA: TGTGCCATCAGTGAGTCGGGTCCAGGACCGCGATACGAGCAGTACTTC.

The chain is built from TRBV6-1 and TRBJ2-7; 8 bases are a match to TRBD2. This CDR3 contains 13 residues. CDR1 is MNHNS and CDR2 is SASEGT in the germline V gene. The V gene end was trimmed by 4 bases and the J gene end by 2 bases; junction bases not matched to a gene: 1. The CDR3 loop is CASSGGLAYEQYF. The CDR3, as DNA: TGTGCCAGCAGTGGGGGACTAGCCTACGAGCAGTACTTC.